This T cell receptor beta chain was obtained from a study of blood T cell repertoires in COVID-19. Study context: Acute and convalescent COVID-19 specimens originated in the United States, Italy and Spain.

A single count supports this clone. Per the authors' pipeline: Estimation of nucleated cell counts was performed using reference gene primer amplification. The table came from immunoSEQ multiplex PCR; TCRdb's copy has only in-frame clones and leaves some out. The DNA was the basis for D and trimming; V, J and clone size are from that table. This table holds approximately 200,000 clones, around 85% found once. A Seattle source enrolled patients during active infection and followed them longitudinally. Germline assignment: CDR1 SEHNR and CDR2 FQNEAQ (reference sequence). CDR3 length equals 16 residues. V lost 1 base, J lost 0 bases, and 10 bases lay in between.

The TCR comes from a person aged 65-85 years with COVID-19, enrolled during active disease. The sequenced sample consisted of peripheral blood. This chain links TRBV7-9 with TRBJ2-1; D is undetermined. CDR3 amino acids: CASSLEDTSSYNEQFF. The CDR3 DNA reads as TGTGCCAGCAGCTTAGAAGACACCAGCTCCTACAATGAGCAGTTCTTC.